The clone carrying this T cell receptor beta chain occurred once. Its specificity is not known. The data belong to a study of OX40 agonist ivuxolimab in advanced cancers. About the research overall: With ivuxolimab, an agonistic anti-OX40 (CD134) antibody, patients were treated. At 0.01 to 10 mg/kg, ivuxolimab was administered intravenously to patients every 2 weeks. A history of anti-PD-1, anti-PD-L1 or anti-CTLA-4 therapy was acceptable, and 40% to 45% had some.

The study's findings and limits: Also showing low normalized T-cell clonal expansion were some of the nonresponders.

Produced via immunoSEQ multiplex PCR; TCRdb's table is partial and in-frame only. The table has about 54,000 clones, 70% to 90% seen once; the top ten hold more than 1%. Sequencing was performed on CD4+ or CD8+ T cells sorted from blood, taken in a trial of the OX40 agonist ivuxolimab. The clonotype comes from an adult with an advanced solid tumor such as melanoma, head and neck, liver or kidney cancer.

As DNA, the CDR3 is TGTGCCTGGAGTATAAGTACTAGCTACACCTTC. This sequence encodes CAWSISTSYTF. V usage is TRBV30 and J usage is TRBJ1-2; unclear D gene. CDR1 is GTSNPN, CDR2 SVGIG, per germline (reference sequence). With 2 bases removed from V and 9 bases from J, the gap between germline ends came to 10 bases. CDR3 size: 11 residues.